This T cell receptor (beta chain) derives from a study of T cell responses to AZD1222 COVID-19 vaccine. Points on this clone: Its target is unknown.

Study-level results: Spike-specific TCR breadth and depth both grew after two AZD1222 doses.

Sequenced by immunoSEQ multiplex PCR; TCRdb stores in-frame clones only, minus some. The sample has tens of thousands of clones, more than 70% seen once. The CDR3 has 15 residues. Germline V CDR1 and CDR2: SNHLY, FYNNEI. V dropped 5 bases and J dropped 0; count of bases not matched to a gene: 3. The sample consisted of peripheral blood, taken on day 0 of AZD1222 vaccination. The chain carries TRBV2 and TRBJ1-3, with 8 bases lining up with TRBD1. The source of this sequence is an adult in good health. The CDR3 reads CASSWDRNSGNTIYF. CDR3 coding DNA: TGTGCCAGCAGTTGGGACAGGAACTCTGGAAACACCATATATTTT.